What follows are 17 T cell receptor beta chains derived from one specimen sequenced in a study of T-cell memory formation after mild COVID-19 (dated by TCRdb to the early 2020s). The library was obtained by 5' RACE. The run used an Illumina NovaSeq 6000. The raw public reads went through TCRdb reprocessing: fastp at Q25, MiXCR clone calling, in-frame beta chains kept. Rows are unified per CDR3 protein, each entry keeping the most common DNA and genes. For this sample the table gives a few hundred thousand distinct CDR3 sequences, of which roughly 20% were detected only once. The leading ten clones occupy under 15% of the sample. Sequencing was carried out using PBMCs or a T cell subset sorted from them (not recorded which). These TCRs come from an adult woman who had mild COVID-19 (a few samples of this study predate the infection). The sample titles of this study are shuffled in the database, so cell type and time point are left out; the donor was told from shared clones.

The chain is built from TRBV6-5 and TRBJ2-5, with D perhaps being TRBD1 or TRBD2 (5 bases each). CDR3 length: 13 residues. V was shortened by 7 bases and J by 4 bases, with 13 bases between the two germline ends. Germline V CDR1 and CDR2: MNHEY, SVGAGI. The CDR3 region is CASKGTFLETQYF. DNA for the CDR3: TGTGCCAGCAAAGGGACCTTCTTAGAGACCCAGTACTTC.

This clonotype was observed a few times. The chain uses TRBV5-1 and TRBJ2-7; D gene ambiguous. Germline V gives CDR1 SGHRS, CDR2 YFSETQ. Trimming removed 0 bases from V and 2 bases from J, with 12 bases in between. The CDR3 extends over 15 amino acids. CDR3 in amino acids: CASSLAVPKAYEQYF. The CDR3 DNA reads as TGCGCCAGCAGCTTGGCTGTGCCGAAAGCCTACGAGCAGTACTTC.

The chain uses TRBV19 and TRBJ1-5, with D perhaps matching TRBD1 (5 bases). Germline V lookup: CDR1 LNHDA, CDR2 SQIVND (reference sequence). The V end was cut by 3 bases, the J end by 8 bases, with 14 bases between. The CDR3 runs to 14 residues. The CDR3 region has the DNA TGTGCCAGTAGTATCTCCGGTGGGGGTGAGCCCCAGCATTTT. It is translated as CASSISGGGEPQHF.

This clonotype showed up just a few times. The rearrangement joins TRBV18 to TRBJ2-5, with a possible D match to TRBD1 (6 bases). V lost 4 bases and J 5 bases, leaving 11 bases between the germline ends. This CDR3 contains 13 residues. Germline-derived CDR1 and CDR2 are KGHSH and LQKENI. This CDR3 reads CASSRQGQETQYF. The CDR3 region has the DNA TGTGCCAGCTCACGTCAGGGGCAGGAGACCCAGTACTTC.

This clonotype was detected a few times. CDR3 sequence: CATSDSVYGYTF. The DNA for the CDR3 is TGTGCCACCAGTGATTCAGTCTATGGCTACACCTTC. The chain combines TRBV24-1 with TRBJ1-2, with D hard to call. The CDR3 loop spans 12 amino acids. The germline V and J ends were trimmed by 2 bases and 4 bases, with 4 bases remaining between them. Germline lookup yields CDR1 KGHDR and CDR2 SFDVKD.

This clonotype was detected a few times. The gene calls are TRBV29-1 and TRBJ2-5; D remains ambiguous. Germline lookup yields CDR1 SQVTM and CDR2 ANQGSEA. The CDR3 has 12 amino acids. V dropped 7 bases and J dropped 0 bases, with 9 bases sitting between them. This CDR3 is CSARIYQETQYF. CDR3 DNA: TGCAGCGCACGGATTTACCAAGAGACCCAGTACTTC.

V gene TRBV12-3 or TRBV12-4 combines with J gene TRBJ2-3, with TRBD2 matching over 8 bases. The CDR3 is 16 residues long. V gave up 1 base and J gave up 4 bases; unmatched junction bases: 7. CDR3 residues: CASSLEKAGASDTQYF. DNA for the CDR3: TGTGCCAGCAGTTTAGAGAAAGCGGGAGCGTCAGATACGCAGTATTTT.

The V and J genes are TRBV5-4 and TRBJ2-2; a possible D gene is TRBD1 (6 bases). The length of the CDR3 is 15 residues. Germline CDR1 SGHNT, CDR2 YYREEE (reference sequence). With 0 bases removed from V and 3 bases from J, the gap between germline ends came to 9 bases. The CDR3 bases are TGTGCCAGCAGCTTGGCCGGACAGTACACCGGGGAGCTGTTTTTT. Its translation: CASSLAGQYTGELFF.

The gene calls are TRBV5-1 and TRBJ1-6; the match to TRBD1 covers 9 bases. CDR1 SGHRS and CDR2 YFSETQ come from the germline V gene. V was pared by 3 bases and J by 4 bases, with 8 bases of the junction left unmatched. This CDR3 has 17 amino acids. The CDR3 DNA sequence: TGCGCCAGCAGCTCACGGGACAGGGATGGATATAATTCACCCCTCCACTTT. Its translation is CASSSRDRDGYNSPLHF.

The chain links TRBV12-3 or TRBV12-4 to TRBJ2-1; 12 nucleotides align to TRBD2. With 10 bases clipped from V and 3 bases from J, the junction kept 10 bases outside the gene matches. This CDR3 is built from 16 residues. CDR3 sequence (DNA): TGTGCCACCAACCCCCGGACTAGCGGGGACTACAATGAGCAGTTCTTC. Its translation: CATNPRTSGDYNEQFF.

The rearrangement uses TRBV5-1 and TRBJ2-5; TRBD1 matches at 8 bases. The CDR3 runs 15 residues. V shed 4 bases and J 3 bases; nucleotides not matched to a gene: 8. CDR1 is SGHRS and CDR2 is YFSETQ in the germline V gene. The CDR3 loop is CASSEFGQGKETQYF. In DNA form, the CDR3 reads TGCGCCAGCAGCGAGTTCGGACAGGGTAAAGAGACCCAGTACTTC.

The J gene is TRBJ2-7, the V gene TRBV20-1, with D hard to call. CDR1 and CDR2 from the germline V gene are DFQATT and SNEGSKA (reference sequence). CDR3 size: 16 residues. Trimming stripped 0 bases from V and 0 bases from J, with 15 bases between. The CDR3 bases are TGCAGTGCTAGAGATCTGACGAGACCCAGCTCCTACGAGCAGTACTTC. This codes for CSARDLTRPSSYEQYF.

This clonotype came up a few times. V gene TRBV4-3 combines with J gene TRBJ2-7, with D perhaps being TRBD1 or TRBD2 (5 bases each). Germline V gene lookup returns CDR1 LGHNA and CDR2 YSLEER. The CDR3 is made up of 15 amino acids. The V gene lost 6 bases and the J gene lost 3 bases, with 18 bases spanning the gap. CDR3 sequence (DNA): TGCGCCAGCAGTTGGGTTCTGGGGACCGGCTACGAGCAGTACTTC. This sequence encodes CASSWVLGTGYEQYF.

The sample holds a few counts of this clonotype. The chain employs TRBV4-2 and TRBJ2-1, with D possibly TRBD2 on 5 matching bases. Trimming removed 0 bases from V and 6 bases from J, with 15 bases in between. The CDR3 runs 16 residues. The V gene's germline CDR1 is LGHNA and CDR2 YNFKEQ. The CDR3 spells CASSQDLREPPNEQFF. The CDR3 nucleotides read TGTGCCAGCAGCCAAGATCTGAGGGAGCCTCCCAATGAGCAGTTCTTC.

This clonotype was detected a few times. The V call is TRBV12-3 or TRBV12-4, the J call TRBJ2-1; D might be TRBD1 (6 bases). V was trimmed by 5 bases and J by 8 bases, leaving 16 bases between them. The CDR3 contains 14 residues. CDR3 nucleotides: TGTGCCAGCAGTGCAAGCGCAGGGGCCCATGAGCAGTTCTTC. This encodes CASSASAGAHEQFF.

The chain's CDR3 is CASSVGSDYGYTF. The CDR3 DNA reads TGTGCCAGCAGCGTAGGCTCGGACTATGGCTACACCTTC. This chain links TRBV9 with TRBJ1-2; no reliable D call. V was clipped by 0 bases and J by 3 bases, with 6 bases between them. CDR3 length: 13 residues. From germline, CDR1 is SGDLS and CDR2 YYNGEE.

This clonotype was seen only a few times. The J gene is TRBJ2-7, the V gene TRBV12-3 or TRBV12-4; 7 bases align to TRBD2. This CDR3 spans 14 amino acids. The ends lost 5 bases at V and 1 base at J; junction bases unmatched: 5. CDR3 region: CASSSGIQSYEQYF. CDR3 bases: TGTGCCAGCAGTAGCGGGATTCAATCCTACGAGCAGTACTTC.